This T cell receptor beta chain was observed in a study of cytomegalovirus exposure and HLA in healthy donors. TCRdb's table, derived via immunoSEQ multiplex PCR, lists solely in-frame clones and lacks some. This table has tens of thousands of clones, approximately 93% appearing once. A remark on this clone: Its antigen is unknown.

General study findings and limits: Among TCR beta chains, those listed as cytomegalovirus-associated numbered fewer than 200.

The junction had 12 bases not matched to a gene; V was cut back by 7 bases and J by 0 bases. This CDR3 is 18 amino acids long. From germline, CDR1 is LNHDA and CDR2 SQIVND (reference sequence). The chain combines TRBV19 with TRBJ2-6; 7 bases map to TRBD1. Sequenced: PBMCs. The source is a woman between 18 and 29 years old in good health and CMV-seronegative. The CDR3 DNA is TGTGCCAGTACCGTTGACCGGGACAGTATCTCTGGGGCCAACGTCCTGACTTTC. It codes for CASTVDRDSISGANVLTF.